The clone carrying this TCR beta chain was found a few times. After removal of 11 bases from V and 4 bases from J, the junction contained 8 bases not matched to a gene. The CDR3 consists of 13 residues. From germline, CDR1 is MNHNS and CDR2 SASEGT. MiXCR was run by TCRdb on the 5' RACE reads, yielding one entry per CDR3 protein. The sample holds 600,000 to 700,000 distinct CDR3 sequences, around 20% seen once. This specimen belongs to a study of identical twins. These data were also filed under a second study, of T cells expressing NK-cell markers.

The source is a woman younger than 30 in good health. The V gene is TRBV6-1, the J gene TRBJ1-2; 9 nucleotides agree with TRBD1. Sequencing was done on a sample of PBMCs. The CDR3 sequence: CACGTGGFYGYTF. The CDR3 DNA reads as TGTGCCTGCGGCACAGGGGGCTTCTATGGCTACACCTTC.